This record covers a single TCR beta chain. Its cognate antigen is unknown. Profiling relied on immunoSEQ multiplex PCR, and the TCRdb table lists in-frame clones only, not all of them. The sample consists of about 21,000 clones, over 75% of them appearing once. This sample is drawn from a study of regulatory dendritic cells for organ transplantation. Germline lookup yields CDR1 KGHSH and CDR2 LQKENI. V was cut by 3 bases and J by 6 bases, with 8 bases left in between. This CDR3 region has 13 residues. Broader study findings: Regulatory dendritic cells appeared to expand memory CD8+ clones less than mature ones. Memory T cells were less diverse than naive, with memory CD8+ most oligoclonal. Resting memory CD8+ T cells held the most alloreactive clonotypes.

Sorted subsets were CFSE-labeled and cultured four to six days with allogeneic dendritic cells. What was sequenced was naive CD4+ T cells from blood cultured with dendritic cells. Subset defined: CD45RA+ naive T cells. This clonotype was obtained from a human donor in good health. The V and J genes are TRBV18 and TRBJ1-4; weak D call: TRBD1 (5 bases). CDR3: CASSPGRDEKLFF. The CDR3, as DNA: TGTGCCAGCTCACCCGGCAGGGATGAAAAACTGTTTTTT.